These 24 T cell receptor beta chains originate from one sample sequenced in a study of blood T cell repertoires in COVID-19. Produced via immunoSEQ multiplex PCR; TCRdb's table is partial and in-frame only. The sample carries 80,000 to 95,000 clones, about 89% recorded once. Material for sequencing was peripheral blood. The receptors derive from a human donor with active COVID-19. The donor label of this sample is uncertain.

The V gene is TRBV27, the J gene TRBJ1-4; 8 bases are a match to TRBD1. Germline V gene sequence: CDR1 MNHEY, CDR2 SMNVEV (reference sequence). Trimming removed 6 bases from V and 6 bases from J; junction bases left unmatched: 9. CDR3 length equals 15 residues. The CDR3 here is CASSTDRGADEKLFF. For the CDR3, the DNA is TGTGCCAGCAGCACCGACAGGGGCGCGGATGAAAAACTGTTTTTT.

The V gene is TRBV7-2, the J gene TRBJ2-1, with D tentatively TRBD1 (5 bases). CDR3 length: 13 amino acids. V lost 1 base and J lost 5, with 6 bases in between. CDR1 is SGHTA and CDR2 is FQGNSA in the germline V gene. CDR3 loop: CASSLGQNNEQFF. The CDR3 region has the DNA TGTGCCAGCAGCTTAGGACAGAACAATGAGCAGTTCTTC.

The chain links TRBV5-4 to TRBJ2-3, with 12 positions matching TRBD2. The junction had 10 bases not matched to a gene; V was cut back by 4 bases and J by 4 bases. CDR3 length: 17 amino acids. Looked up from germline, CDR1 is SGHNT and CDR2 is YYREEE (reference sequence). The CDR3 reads CASSHGLAGQGADTQYF. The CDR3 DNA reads TGTGCCAGCAGCCACGGACTAGCGGGGCAGGGTGCAGATACGCAGTATTTT.

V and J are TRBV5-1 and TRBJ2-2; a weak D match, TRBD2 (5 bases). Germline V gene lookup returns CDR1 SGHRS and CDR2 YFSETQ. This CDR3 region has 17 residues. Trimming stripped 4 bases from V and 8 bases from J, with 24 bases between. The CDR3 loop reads CASSPGLVPNSRGELFF. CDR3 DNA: TGCGCCAGCAGCCCGGGGTTGGTGCCCAATAGTCGAGGGGAGCTGTTTTTT. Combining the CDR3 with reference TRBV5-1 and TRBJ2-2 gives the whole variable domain KAGVTQTPRYLIKTRGQQVTLSCSPISGHRSVSWYQQTPGQGLQFLFEYFSETQRNKGNFPGRFSGRQFSNSRSEMNVSTLELGDSALYLCASSPGLVPNSRGELFFGEGSRLTVL.

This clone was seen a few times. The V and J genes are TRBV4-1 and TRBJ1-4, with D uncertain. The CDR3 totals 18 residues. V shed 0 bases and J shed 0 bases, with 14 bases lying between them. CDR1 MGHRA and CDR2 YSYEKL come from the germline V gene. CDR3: CASSQESSGYPTNEKLFF. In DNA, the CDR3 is TGCGCCAGCAGCCAAGAATCATCGGGGTATCCAACTAATGAAAAACTGTTTTTT.

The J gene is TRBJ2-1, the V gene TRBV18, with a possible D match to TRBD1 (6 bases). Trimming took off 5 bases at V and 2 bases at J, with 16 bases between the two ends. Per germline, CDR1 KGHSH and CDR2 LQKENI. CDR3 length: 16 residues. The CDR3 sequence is CASSRRDTPPYNEQFF. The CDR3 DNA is TGTGCCAGCTCAAGACGGGACACCCCTCCCTACAATGAGCAGTTCTTC.

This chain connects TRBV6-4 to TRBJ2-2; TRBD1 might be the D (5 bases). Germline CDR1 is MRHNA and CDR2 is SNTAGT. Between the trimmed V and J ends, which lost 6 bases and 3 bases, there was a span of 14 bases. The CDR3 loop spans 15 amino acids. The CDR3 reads CASRVGAHDTGELFF. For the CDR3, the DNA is TGTGCCAGCAGGGTAGGGGCACACGACACCGGGGAGCTGTTTTTT.

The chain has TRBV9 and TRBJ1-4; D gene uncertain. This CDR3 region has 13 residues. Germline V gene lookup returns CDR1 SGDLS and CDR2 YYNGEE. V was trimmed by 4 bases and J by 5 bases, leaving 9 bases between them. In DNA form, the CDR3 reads TGTGCCAGCAGCCCGACTGGAAATGAAAAACTGTTTTTT. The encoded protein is CASSPTGNEKLFF.

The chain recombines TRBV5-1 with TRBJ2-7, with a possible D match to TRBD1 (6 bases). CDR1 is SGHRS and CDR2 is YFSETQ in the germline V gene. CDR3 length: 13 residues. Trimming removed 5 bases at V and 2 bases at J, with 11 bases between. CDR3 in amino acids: CASSEAGAYEQYF. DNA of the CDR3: TGCGCCAGCAGTGAAGCAGGGGCCTACGAGCAGTACTTC.

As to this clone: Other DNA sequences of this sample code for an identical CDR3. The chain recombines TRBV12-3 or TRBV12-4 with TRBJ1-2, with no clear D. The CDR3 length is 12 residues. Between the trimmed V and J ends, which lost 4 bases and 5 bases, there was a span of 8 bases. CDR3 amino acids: CASSSDSYGYTF. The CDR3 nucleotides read TGTGCCAGCAGTTCGGACTCTTATGGCTACACCTTC.

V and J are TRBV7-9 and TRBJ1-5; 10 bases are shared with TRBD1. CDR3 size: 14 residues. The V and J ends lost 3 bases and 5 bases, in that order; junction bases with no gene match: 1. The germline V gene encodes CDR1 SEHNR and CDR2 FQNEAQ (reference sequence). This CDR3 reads CASSLGQGYQPQHF. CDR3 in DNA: TGTGCCAGCAGCTTGGGACAGGGGTATCAGCCCCAGCATTTT.

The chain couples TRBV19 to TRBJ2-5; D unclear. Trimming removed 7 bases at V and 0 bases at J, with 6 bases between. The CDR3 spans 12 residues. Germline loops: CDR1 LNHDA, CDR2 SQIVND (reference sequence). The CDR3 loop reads CASNRHQETQYF. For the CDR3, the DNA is TGTGCCAGTAATCGTCACCAAGAGACCCAGTACTTC.

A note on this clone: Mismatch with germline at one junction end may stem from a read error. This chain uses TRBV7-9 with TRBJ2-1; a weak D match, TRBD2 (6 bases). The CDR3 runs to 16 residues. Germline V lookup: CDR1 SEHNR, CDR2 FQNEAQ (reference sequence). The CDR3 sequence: CASSPYRLEMGNEQLF. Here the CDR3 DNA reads TGTGCCAGCAGCCCATACAGACTAGAGATGGGAAATGAGCAGCTCTTC.

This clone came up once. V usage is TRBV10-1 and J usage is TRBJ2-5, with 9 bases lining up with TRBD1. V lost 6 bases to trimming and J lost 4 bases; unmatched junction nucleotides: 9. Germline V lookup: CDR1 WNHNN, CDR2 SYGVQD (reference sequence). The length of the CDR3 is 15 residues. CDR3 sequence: CASRLTGGVGETQYF. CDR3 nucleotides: TGCGCCAGCAGATTAACAGGGGGCGTGGGAGAGACCCAGTACTTC.

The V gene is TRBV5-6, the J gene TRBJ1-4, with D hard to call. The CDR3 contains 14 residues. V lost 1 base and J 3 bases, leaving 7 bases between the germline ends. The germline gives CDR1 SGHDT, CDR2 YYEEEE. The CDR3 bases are TGTGCCAGCAGCTTGCTAGGCCCTAATGAAAAACTGTTTTTT. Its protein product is CASSLLGPNEKLFF.

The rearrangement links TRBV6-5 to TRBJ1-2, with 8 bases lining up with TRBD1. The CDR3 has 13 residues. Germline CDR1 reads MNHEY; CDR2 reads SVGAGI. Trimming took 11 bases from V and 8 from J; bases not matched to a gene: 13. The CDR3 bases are TGTGCCGGACGTATCGCAGGGGGCGCAGGCTACACCTTC. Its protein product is CAGRIAGGAGYTF.

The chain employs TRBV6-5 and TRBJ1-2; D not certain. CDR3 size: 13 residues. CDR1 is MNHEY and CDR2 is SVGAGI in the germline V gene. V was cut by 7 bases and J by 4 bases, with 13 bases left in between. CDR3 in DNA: TGTGCCAGCACACTGTGGGCAGCCTATGGCTACACCTTC. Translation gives CASTLWAAYGYTF.

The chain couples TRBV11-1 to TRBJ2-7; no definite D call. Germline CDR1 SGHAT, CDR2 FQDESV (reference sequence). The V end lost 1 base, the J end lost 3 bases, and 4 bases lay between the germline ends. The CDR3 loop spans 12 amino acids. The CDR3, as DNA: TGTGCCAGCAGCTTAGAGCGCTACGAGCAGTACTTC. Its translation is CASSLERYEQYF.

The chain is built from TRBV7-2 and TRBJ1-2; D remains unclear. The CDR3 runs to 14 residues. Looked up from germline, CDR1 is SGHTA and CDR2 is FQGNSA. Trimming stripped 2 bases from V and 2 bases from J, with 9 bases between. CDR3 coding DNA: TGTGCCAGCAGCTTATTGTCCACAAACTATGGCTACACCTTC. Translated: CASSLLSTNYGYTF.

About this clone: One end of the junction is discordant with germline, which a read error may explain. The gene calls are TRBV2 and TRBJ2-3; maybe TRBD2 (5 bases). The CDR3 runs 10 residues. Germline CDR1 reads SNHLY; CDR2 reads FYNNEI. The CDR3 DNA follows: TGTGCCAGCAGTGATTTTTCGGACTCCTTT. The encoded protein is CASSDFSDSF.

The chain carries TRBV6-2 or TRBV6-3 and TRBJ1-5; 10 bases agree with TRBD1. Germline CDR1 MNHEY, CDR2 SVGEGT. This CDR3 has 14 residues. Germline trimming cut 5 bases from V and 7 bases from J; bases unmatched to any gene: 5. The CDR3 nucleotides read TGTGCCAGCAGTCCCGACAGGGGGCGGCAGCCCCAGCATTTT. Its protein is CASSPDRGRQPQHF.

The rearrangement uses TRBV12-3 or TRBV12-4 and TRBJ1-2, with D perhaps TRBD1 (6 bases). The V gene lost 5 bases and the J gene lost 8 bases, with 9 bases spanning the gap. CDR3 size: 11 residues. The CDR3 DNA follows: TGTGCCAGCAGTCAGGGGACCGGCTACACCTTC. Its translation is CASSQGTGYTF.

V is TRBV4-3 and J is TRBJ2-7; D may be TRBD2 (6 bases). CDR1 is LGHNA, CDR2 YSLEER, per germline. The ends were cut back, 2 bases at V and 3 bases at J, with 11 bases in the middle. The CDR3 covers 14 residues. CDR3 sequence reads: CASSQWTGDYEQYF. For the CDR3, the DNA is TGCGCCAGCAGCCAATGGACGGGGGACTACGAGCAGTACTTC.

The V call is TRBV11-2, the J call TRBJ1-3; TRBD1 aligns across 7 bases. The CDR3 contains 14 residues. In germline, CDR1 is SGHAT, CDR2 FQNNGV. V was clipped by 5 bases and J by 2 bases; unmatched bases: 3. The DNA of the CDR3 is TGTGCCAGCAGCGCGACAGGGCCTGGAAACACCATATATTTT. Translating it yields CASSATGPGNTIYF.